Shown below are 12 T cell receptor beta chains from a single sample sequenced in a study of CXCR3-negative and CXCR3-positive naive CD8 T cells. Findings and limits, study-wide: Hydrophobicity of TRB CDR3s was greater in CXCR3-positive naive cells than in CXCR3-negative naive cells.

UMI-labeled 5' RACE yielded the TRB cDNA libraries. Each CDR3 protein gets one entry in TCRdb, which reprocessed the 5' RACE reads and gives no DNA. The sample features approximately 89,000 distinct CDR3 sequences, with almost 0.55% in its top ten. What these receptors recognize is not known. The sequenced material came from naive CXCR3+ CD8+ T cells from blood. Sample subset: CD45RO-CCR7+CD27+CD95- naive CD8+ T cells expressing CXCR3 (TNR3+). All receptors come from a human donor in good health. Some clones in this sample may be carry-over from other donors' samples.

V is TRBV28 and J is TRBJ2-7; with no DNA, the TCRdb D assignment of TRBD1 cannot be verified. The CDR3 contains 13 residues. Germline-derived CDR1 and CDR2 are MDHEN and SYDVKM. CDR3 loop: CASSRGGVYEQYF.

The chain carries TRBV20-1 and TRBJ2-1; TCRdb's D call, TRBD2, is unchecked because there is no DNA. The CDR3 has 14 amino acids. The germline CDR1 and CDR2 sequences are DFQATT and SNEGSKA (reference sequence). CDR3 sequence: CSANPRRENNEQFF.

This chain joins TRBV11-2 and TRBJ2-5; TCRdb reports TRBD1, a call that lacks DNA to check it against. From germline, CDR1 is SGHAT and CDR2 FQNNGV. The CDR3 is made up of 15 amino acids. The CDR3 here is CASSLDRGPAQTQYF.

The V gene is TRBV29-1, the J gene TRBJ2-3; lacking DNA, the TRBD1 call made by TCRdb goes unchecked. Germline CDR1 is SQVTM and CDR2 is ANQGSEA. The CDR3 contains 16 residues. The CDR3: CGVEGLSEGLGDTQYF.

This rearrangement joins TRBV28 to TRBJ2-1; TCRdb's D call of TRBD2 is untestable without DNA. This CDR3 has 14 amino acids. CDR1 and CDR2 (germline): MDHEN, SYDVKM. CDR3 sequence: CASSFQRGDNEQFF.

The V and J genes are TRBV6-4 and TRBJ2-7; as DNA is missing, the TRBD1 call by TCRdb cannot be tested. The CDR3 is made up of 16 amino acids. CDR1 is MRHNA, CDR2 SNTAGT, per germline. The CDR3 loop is CASSDQRWRFSYEQYF.

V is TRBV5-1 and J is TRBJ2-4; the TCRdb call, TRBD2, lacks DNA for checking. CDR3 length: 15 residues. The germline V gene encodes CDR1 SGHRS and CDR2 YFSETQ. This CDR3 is CASSDYGGAKNIQYF.

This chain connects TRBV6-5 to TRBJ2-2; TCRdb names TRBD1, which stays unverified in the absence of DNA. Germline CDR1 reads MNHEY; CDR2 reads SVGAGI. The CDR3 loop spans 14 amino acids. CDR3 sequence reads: CASSGQIHTGELFF.

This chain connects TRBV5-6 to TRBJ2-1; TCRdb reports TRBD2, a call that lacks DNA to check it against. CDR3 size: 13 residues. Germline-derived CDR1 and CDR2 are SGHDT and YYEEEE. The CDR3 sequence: CASSLGWGGEQFF.

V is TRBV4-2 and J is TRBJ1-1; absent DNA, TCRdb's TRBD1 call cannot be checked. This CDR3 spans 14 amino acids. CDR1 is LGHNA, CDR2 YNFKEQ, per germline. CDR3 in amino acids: CASSQRTGLPEAFF.

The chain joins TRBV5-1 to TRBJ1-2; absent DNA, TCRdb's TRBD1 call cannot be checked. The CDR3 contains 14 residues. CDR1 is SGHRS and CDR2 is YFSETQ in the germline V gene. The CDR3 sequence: CASRPGITDYGYTF.

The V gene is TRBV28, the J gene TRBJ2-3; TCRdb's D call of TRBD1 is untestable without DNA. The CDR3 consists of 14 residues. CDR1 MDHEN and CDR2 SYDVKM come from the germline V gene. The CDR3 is CASSWQGATDTQYF.